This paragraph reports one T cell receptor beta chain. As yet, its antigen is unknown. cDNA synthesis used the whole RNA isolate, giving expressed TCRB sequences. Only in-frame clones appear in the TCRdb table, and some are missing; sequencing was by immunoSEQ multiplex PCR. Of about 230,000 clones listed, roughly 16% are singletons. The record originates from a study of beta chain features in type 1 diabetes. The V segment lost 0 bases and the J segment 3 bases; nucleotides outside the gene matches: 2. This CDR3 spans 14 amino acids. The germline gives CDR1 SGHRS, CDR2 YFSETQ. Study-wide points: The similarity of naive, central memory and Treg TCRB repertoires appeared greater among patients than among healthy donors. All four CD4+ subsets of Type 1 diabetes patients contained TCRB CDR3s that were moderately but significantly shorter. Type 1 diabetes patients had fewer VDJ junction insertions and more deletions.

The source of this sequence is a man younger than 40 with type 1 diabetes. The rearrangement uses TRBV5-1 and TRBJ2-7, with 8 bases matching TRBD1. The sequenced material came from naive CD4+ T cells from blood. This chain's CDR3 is CASSLGTGYYEQYF. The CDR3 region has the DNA TGCGCCAGCAGCTTGGGGACAGGGTACTACGAGCAGTACTTC.